The rows below give T cell receptor beta chains drawn from one sample of a study of T cell responses to AZD1222 COVID-19 vaccine. Libraries were prepared by immunoSEQ multiplex PCR; TCRdb keeps only in-frame clonotypes and omits some of them. The sample contains 100,000 to 150,000 clones, around 90% of which appear only once. The input for sequencing was peripheral blood, taken on day 0 of AZD1222 vaccination. These receptor sequences come from an adult in good health. CDR3s include the opening cysteine and the closing phenylalanine or tryptophan. Fields, in order: CDR3 length, J gene, V gene, CDR3 protein.

14 TRBJ1-1 TRBV29-1 CSVVPLLGNTEAFF
11 TRBJ2-5 TRBV30 CAWSAQETQYF
11 TRBJ2-1 TRBV6-2/TRBV6-3 CASSYSLWQFF
15 TRBJ1-5 TRBV4-1 CASSRTGMANQPQHF
12 TRBJ1-1 TRBV11-3 CASSLDGYEAFF
16 TRBJ1-2 TRBV5-8 CASSFQAAALTDGYTF
13 TRBJ1-1 TRBV25-1 CASSVVDATEAFF
13 TRBJ2-7 TRBV5-1 CASSLGDAYEQYF
14 TRBJ2-4 TRBV18 CASSPPERGNIQYF
19 TRBJ1-1 TRBV5-1 CASSPSRWAREAANTEAFF
16 TRBJ2-5 TRBV6-5 CASSYSGLAPQETQYF
13 TRBJ1-1 TRBV7-3 CASSEGGPTEAFF
14 TRBJ2-5 TRBV7-9 CAYPGAGGQETQYF
14 TRBJ2-1 TRBV30 CAWTKGGLYNEQFF